The 12 T cell receptor beta chains given below trace back to one sample, sequenced in a study of vaccination and CD4 T cells after COVID-19. Oncomine TCR Beta short-read sequencing was applied to DNA from cultured CD4+ T cells. TCRdb itself ran the PCR reads through MiXCR, one entry per CDR3 protein. The sample comprises 25,000 to 30,000 distinct CDR3 sequences, roughly 52% of which are singletons, and roughly 27% rests with the top ten. As to treatment: approximately 10-day PBMC culture with coronavirus spike peptide pools or control peptides (ViraFEST assay). For these TCRs, the target antigens are not known. Sequencing used CD4+ T cells from blood, cultured in vitro, obtained before SARS-CoV-2 vaccination. These receptors were collected from a human donor who received a COVID-19 vaccine.

The chain combines TRBV15 with TRBJ2-5; 10 bases are shared with TRBD2. Trimming cost V 4 bases and J 5 bases; bases outside gene matches: 10. This CDR3 is built from 16 residues. The germline gives CDR1 LNHNV, CDR2 YYDKDF (reference sequence). The CDR3 protein is CATSTHTSGVRETQYF. In DNA form, the CDR3 reads TGTGCCACCAGCACCCATACTAGCGGGGTCCGCGAGACCCAGTACTTC.

This clonotype came up a few times. The chain recombines TRBV7-6 with TRBJ1-4; TRBD1 might be the D (5 bases). Germline CDR1 and CDR2: SGHVS and FNYEAQ. CDR3 length equals 13 residues. Trimming took off 5 bases at V and 9 bases at J, with 13 bases between the two ends. CDR3 protein: CASSPGVGKKLFF. The CDR3 coding sequence is TGTGCCAGCAGCCCGGGGGTGGGTAAAAAACTGTTTTTT.

The rearrangement links TRBV2 to TRBJ1-2, with TRBD1 as a possible D gene (6 bases). The CDR3 length is 12 residues. Trimming took off 5 bases at V and 7 bases at J, with 11 bases between the two ends. CDR1 is SNHLY and CDR2 is FYNNEI in the germline V gene. CDR3 sequence reads: CASSPGAGGYTF. DNA of the CDR3: TGTGCCAGCAGTCCAGGGGCGGGTGGCTACACCTTC.

V and J are TRBV7-2 and TRBJ1-5, with 9 bases matching TRBD1. CDR1 and CDR2 (germline): SGHTA, FQGNSA. V shed 5 bases, J shed 0 bases, and the junction held 17 bases outside the gene matches. This CDR3 has 20 residues. The CDR3 sequence: CASSPPQDRGVSYSNQPQHF. Here the CDR3 DNA reads TGTGCCAGCAGCCCACCTCAGGACAGGGGAGTGTCCTATAGCAATCAGCCCCAGCATTTT.

The rearrangement joins TRBV25-1 to TRBJ1-2; possible D gene TRBD1, 5 bases. The CDR3 runs 14 residues. Germline CDR1 and CDR2: MGHDK and SYGVNS. Between the trimmed V and J ends, which lost 3 bases and 8 bases, there was a span of 16 bases. The DNA of the CDR3 is TGTGCCAGCAGTGATTATATCGGGGCGCAAGGCTACACCTTC. Encoded protein: CASSDYIGAQGYTF.

The V call is TRBV10-2, the J call TRBJ2-7; D unclear. This CDR3 is 13 amino acids long. V shed 0 bases and J shed 5 bases, with 8 bases lying between them. The germline gives CDR1 WSHSY, CDR2 SAAADI. This chain's CDR3 is CASSESREDEQYF. The CDR3 coding sequence is TGCGCCAGCAGTGAGTCAAGAGAAGACGAGCAGTACTTC.

This chain joins TRBV20-1 and TRBJ2-1, with 10 bases aligning to TRBD2. Germline V gene lookup returns CDR1 DFQATT and CDR2 SNEGSKA (reference sequence). The CDR3 spans 16 residues. V lost 2 bases to trimming and J lost 3 bases; unmatched junction nucleotides: 7. The CDR3 spells CSARPLAGALYNEQFF. The CDR3 nucleotides read TGCAGTGCTAGACCCCTAGCGGGGGCCCTCTACAATGAGCAGTTCTTC.

The V and J genes are TRBV6-1 and TRBJ2-5; D is unresolved. The germline V and J ends were trimmed by 6 bases and 7 bases, with 12 bases remaining between them. The CDR3 runs to 12 residues. Per the germline V gene, CDR1 is MNHNS and CDR2 is SASEGT. The CDR3 here is CASSSSPVTQYF. CDR3 sequence (DNA): TGTGCCAGCAGCTCATCGCCAGTGACCCAGTACTTC.

This clonotype was seen only a few times. This chain links TRBV12-3 or TRBV12-4 with TRBJ1-2, with D possibly being TRBD1 (6 bases). With 2 bases removed from V and 7 bases from J, the gap between germline ends came to 8 bases. This CDR3 is built from 12 residues. CDR3 amino acids: CASSLQGIGYTF. In DNA, the CDR3 is TGTGCCAGCAGTTTACAGGGGATTGGCTACACCTTC.

This clonotype was recorded a few times. The V call is TRBV6-1, the J call TRBJ1-6; possibly TRBD1 for D (5 bases). The CDR3 is made up of 14 amino acids. Germline V gives CDR1 MNHNS, CDR2 SASEGT. Trimming shortened V by 7 bases and J by 6 bases, and 13 bases separated the two germline ends. This CDR3 is CASTQGWGNSPLHF. Here the CDR3 DNA reads TGTGCCAGCACGCAGGGTTGGGGTAATTCACCCCTCCACTTT.

This sequence joins TRBV19 and TRBJ1-2, with TRBD1 matching over 8 bases. Germline CDR1 is LNHDA and CDR2 is SQIVND (reference sequence). The CDR3 contains 14 residues. Germline trimming cut 9 bases from V and 4 bases from J; bases unmatched to any gene: 10. The CDR3 loop is CASLPPTGAYGYTF. The CDR3 coding sequence is TGTGCCAGCCTCCCGCCGACAGGGGCCTATGGCTACACCTTC. Based on the CDR3 plus reference TRBV19 and TRBJ1-2, the full variable domain is DGGITQSPKYLFRKEGQNVTLSCEQNLNHDAMYWYRQDPGQGLRLIYYSQIVNDFQKGDIAEGYSVSREKKESFPLTVTSAQKNPTAFYLCASLPPTGAYGYTFGSGTRLTVV.

J is TRBJ1-2 and V is TRBV5-4; D call uncertain. The CDR3 loop spans 16 amino acids. The V end lost 4 bases, the J end lost 1 base, and 17 bases lay between the germline ends. CDR1 is SGHNT and CDR2 is YYREEE in the germline V gene (reference sequence). This CDR3 is CASSRSASGVNYGYTF. DNA of the CDR3: TGTGCCAGCAGCCGTTCCGCCTCCGGGGTTAACTATGGCTACACCTTC.